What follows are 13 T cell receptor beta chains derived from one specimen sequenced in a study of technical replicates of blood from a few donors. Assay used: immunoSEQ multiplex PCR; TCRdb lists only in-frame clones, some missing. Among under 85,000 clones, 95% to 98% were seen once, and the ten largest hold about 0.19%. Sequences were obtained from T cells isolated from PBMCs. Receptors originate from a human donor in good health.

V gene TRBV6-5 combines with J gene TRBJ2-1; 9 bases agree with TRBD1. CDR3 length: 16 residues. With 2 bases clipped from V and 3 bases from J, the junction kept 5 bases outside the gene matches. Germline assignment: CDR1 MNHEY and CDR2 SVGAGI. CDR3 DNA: TGTGCCAGCAGTTACCTACAGGGGGCTTACTACAATGAGCAGTTCTTC. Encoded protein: CASSYLQGAYYNEQFF.

The DNA for the CDR3 is TGCGCCAGCAGCCAAGGTCACACCTCCCAGCCCCAGCATTTT. Protein product: CASSQGHTSQPQHF. V and J are TRBV4-1 and TRBJ1-5; D is uncertain. V was shortened by 1 base and J by 7 bases, with 11 bases between the two germline ends. Per germline, CDR1 MGHRA and CDR2 YSYEKL. CDR3 size: 14 residues.

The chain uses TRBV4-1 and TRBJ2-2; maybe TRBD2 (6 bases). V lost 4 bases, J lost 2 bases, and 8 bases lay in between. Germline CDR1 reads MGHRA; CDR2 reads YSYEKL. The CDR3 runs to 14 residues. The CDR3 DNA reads TGCGCCAGCAGCCGGGACTTTAACACCGGGGAGCTGTTTTTT. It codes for CASSRDFNTGELFF.

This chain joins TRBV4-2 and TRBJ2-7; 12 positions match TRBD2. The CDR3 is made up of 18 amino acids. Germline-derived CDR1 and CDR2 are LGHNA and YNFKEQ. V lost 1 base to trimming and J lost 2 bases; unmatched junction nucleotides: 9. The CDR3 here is CASSQGTSGIVGAYEQYF. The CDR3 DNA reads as TGTGCCAGCAGCCAAGGGACTAGCGGGATCGTTGGTGCCTACGAGCAGTACTTC.

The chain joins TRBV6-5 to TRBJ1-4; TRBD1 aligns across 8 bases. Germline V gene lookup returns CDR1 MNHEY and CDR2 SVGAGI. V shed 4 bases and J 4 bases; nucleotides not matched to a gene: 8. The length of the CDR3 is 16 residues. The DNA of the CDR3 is TGTGCCAGCAGTTCAGACAGGGGTAGGGATAATGAAAAACTGTTTTTT. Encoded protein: CASSSDRGRDNEKLFF.

DNA for the CDR3: TGTGCCAGCAGTGAATCTCCCCTCGCGGGTACATCTGGAAACACCATATATTTT. It translates to CASSESPLAGTSGNTIYF. The rearrangement links TRBV25-1 to TRBJ1-3; D unclear. The V gene lost 1 base and the J gene lost 1 base, with 17 bases spanning the gap. In germline, CDR1 is MGHDK, CDR2 SYGVNS. The length of the CDR3 is 18 residues.

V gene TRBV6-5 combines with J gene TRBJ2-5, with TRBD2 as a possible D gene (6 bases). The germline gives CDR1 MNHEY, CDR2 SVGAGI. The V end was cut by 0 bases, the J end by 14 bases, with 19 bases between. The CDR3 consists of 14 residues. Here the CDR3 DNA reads TGTGCCAGCAGTTACTCGAAGGAGGGAACCGTACAATACTTC. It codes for CASSYSKEGTVQYF.

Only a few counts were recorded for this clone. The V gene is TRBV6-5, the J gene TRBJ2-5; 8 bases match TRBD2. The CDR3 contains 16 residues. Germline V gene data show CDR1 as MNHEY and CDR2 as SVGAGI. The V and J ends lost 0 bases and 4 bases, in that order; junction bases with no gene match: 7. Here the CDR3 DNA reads TGTGCCAGCAGTTACTCGGTGACTAGCGCCCCAGAGACCCAGTACTTC. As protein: CASSYSVTSAPETQYF.

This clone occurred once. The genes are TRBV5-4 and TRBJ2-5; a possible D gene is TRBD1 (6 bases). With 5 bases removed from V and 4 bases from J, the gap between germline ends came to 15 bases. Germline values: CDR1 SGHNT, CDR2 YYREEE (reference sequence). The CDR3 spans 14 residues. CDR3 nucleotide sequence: TGTGCCAGCAGGTCTATATCGGACAGAGAGACCCAGTACTTC. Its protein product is CASRSISDRETQYF. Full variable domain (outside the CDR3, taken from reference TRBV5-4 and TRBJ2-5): ETGVTQSPTHLIKTRGQQVTLRCSSQSGHNTVSWYQQALGQGPQFIFQYYREEENGRGNFPPRFSGLQFPNYSSELNVNALELDDSALYLCASRSISDRETQYFGPGTRLLVL.

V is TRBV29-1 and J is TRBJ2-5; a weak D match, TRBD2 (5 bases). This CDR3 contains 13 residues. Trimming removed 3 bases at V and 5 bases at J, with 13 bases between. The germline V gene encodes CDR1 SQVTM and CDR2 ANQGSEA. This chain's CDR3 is CSVETGGLETQYF. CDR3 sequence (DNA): TGCAGCGTTGAGACGGGCGGGTTGGAGACCCAGTACTTC.

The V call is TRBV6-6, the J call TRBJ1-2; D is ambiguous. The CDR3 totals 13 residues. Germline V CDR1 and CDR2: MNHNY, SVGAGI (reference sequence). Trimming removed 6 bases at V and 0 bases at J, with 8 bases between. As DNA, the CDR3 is TGTGCCAGCAGCAGCGTAGCTAACTATGGCTACACCTTC. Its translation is CASSSVANYGYTF.

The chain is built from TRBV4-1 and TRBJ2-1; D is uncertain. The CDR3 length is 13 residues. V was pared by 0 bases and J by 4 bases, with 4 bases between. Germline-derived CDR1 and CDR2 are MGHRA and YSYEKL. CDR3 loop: CASSQERYNEQFF. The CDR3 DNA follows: TGCGCCAGCAGCCAAGAACGGTACAATGAGCAGTTCTTC.

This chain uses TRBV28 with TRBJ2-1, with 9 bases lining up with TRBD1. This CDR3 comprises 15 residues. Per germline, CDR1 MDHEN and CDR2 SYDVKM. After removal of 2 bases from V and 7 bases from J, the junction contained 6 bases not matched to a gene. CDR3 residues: CASSLLGTGRNEQFF. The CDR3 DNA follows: TGTGCCAGCAGTTTACTTGGGACAGGGCGTAATGAGCAGTTCTTC.